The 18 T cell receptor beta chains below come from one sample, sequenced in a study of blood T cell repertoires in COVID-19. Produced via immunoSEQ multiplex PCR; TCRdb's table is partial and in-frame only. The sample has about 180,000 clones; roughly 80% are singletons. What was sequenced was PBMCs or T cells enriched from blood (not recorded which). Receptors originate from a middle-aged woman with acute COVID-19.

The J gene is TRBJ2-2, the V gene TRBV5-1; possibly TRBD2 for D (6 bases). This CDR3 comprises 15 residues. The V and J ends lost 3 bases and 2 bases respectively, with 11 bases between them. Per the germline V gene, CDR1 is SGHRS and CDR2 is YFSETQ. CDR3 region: CASSWGLANTGELFF. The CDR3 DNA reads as TGCGCCAGCAGCTGGGGACTGGCAAACACCGGGGAGCTGTTTTTT. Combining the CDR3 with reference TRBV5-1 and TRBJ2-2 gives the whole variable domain KAGVTQTPRYLIKTRGQQVTLSCSPISGHRSVSWYQQTPGQGLQFLFEYFSETQRNKGNFPGRFSGRQFSNSRSEMNVSTLELGDSALYLCASSWGLANTGELFFGEGSRLTVL.

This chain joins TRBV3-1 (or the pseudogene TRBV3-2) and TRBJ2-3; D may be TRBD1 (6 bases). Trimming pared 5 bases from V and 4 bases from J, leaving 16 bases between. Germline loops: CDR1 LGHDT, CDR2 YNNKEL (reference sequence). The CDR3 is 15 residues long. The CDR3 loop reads CASSFKGGAADTQYF. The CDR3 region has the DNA TGTGCCAGCAGCTTCAAAGGGGGAGCAGCAGATACGCAGTATTTT.

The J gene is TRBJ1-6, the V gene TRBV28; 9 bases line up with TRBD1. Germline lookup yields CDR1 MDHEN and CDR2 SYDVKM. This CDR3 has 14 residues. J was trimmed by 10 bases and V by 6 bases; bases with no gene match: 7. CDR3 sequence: CASRGRTGDSPLHF. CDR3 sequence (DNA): TGTGCCAGCAGGGGCCGGACAGGGGACTCACCCCTCCACTTT.

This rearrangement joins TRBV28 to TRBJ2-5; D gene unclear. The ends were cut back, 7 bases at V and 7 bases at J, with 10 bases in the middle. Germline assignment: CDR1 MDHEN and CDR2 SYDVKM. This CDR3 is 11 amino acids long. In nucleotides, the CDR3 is TGTGCCAGCAATCTCTCGGGGACCCAGTACTTC. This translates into CASNLSGTQYF.

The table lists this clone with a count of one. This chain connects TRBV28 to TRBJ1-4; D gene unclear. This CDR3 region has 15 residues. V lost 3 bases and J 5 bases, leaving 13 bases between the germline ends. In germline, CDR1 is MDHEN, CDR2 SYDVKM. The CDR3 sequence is CASSFGGSRNEKLFF. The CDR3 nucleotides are TGTGCCAGCAGTTTTGGCGGCTCCCGCAATGAAAAACTGTTTTTT.

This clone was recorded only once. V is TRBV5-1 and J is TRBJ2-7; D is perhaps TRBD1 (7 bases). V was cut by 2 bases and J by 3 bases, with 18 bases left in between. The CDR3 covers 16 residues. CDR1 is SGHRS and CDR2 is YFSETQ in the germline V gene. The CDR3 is CASSFLLGRDSYEQYF. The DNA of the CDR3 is TGCGCCAGCAGCTTCCTCCTCGGGCGGGACAGCTACGAGCAGTACTTC.

The CDR3 DNA reads as TGTGCCAGCAGCTTATCCCCGGGACAGAGAATCTATGGCTACACCTTC. Its translation is CASSLSPGQRIYGYTF. The chain has TRBV7-2 and TRBJ1-2; TRBD1 matches 7 bases. Germline values: CDR1 SGHTA, CDR2 FQGNSA. The CDR3 is 16 residues long. The ends lost 2 bases at V and 4 bases at J; junction bases unmatched: 10.

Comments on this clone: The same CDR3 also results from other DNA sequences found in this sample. The CDR3 region has the DNA TGTGCCACCAGTGGTCTAGCGGATGAAGAGACCCAGTACTTC. This translates into CATSGLADEETQYF. The chain carries TRBV24-1 and TRBJ2-5; 7 nucleotides align to TRBD2. CDR1 KGHDR and CDR2 SFDVKD come from the germline V gene. V shed 5 bases and J 3 bases; nucleotides not matched to a gene: 5. The CDR3 contains 14 residues.

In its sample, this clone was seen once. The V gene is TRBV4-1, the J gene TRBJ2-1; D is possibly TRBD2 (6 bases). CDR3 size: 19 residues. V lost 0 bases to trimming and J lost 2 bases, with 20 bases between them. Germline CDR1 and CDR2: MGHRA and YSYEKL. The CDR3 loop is CASSQDFSGSLITYNEQFF. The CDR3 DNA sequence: TGCGCCAGCAGCCAAGATTTCAGCGGGTCCCTTATTACCTACAATGAGCAGTTCTTC.

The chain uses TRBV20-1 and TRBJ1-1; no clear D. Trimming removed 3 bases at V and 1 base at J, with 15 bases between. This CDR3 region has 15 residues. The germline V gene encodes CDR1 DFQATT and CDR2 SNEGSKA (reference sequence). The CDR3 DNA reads TGCAGTGCTAGTTCAAACAGAAGGTCGAACACTGAAGCTTTCTTT. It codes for CSASSNRRSNTEAFF.

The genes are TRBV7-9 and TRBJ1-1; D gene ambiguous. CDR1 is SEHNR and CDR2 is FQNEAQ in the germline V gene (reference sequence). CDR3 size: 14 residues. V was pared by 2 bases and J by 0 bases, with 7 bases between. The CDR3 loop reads CASSLSGMNTEAFF. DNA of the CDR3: TGTGCCAGCAGCTTATCCGGTATGAACACTGAAGCTTTCTTT. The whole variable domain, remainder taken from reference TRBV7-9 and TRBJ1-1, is DTGVSQNPRHKITKRGQNVTFRCDPISEHNRLYWYRQTLGQGPEFLTYFQNEAQLEKSRLLSDRFSAERPKGSFSTLEIQRTEQGDSAMYLCASSLSGMNTEAFFGQGTRLTVV.

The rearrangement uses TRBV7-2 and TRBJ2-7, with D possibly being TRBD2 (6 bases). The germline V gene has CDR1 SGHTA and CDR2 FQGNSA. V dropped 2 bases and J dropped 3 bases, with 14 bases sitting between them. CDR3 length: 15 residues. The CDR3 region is CASSLSRLASYEQYF. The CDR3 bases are TGTGCCAGCAGCTTAAGTAGGCTAGCGAGCTACGAGCAGTACTTC.

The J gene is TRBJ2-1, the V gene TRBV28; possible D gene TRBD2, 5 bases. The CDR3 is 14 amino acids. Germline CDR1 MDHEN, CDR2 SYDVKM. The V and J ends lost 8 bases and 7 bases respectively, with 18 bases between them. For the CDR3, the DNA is TGTGCCAGCTCGACGTTCGGGAAGGTGAATGAGCAGTTCTTC. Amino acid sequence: CASSTFGKVNEQFF.

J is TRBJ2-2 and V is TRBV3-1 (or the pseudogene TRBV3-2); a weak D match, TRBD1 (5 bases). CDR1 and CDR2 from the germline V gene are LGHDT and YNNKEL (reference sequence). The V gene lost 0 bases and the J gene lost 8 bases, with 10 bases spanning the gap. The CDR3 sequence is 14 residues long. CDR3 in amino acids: CASSQDQGGGELFF. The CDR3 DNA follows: TGTGCCAGCAGCCAAGATCAGGGTGGGGGGGAGCTGTTTTTT.

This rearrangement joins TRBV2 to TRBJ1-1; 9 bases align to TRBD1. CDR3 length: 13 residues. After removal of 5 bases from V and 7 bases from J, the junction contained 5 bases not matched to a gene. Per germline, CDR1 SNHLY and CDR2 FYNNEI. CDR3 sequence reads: CASSLGQGIEAFF. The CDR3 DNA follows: TGTGCCAGCAGTCTAGGACAGGGGATTGAAGCTTTCTTT.

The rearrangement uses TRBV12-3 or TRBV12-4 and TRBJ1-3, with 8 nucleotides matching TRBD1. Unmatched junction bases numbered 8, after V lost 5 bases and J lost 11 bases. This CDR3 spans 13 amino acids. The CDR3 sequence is CASSPQGARSIYF. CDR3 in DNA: TGTGCCAGCAGTCCCCAGGGGGCCAGGTCCATATATTTT.

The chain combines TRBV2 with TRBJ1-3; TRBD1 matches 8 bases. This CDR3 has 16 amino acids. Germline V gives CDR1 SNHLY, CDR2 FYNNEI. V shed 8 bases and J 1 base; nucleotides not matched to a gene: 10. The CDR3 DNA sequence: TGTGCCAGCGGGCGGGGGCAGGGGGCGTCTGGAAACACCATATATTTT. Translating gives CASGRGQGASGNTIYF.

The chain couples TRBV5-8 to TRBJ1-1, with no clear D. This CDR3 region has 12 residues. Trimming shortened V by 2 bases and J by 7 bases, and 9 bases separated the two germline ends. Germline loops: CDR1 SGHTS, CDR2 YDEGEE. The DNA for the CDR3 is TGTGCCAGCAGCTTCCCGGGTAATGAAGCTTTCTTT. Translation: CASSFPGNEAFF.